This T cell receptor beta chain was found in a study of T cells in Graves' hyperthyroidism and ophthalmopathy. Amplification yielded TCR beta CDR3 regions, with RNA transcripts as the source. The HTBI primer set drove a first-round RT-PCR of the TCR CDR3. One entry per CDR3 protein, called by TCRdb with MiXCR from the multiplex PCR reads. The sample contains some 600,000 distinct CDR3 sequences, around 45% of which appear only once. Germline CDR1 reads MNHGY; CDR2 reads SVAAGI. Trimming removed 5 bases at V and 4 bases at J, with 14 bases between. The CDR3 length is 14 residues. The source is a woman in her late teens or twenties with Graves' hyperthyroidism. The chain has TRBV6-9 and TRBJ1-1; D gene ambiguous. Sequencing was carried out using peripheral blood or thyroid tissue (not recorded which). The CDR3 nucleotides read TGTGCCAGCAGTCATAGGGAGCGGAGCACTGAAGCTTTCTTT. This gives the protein CASSHRERSTEAFF.